A single sample is the source of the 6 T cell receptor beta chains below, sequenced in a study of shared clonotypes between healthy human individuals. As defined, naive CD8 cells were CD45RO-negative and positively selected for CCR7, with terminally differentiated effector memory CD45RA+ cells excluded. Data came from immunoSEQ multiplex PCR; TCRdb stores just in-frame clones and leaves some out. The data contain hundreds of thousands of clones, roughly 98% of them seen just once; the ten biggest clones take up 0.3%. Input material: naive CD8+ T cells sorted from blood. The origin of the receptors is a man younger than 45 in good health.

DNA of the CDR3: TGTGCCAGCAGCTTAATGGGGGGAGCCCACAATGAGCAGTTCTTC. It specifies CASSLMGGAHNEQFF. The rearrangement uses TRBV7-8 and TRBJ2-1; D might be TRBD2 (6 bases). This CDR3 has 15 amino acids. Trimming stripped 2 bases from V and 5 bases from J, with 13 bases between. Germline lookup yields CDR1 SGHVS and CDR2 FQNEAQ.

This clone has just one count. This chain links TRBV9 with TRBJ1-2; unclear D gene. Germline lookup yields CDR1 SGDLS and CDR2 YYNGEE. Trimming removed 7 bases at V and 8 bases at J, with 9 bases between. The CDR3 runs 10 residues. CDR3 residues: CASSGNGYTF. CDR3 nucleotide sequence: TGTGCCAGCTCCGGGAACGGCTACACCTTC.

The gene calls are TRBV5-5 and TRBJ1-4; 10 bases match TRBD1. J was trimmed by 6 bases and V by 0 bases; bases with no gene match: 2. The CDR3 spans 15 residues. Germline V gene lookup returns CDR1 SGHKS and CDR2 YYEKEE (reference sequence). In DNA, the CDR3 is TGTGCCAGCAGCTTGGTTGACAGGGGGCATGAAAAACTGTTTTTT. This gives the protein CASSLVDRGHEKLFF.

Here the CDR3 reads CASSPRTSGTTGELFF. The CDR3 DNA sequence: TGTGCCAGCAGTCCCCGGACTAGCGGGACCACCGGGGAGCTGTTTTTT. V and J are TRBV27 and TRBJ2-2, with TRBD2 matching 12 bases. The CDR3 spans 16 residues. Germline V gene sequence: CDR1 MNHEY, CDR2 SMNVEV (reference sequence). Trimming took 5 bases from V and 4 from J; bases not matched to a gene: 5.

The chain carries TRBV9 and TRBJ2-3; D is tentatively TRBD1 or TRBD2 (5 bases each). V was clipped by 4 bases and J by 5 bases, with 29 bases between them. The germline V gene has CDR1 SGDLS and CDR2 YYNGEE. CDR3 length: 19 residues. CDR3 sequence reads: CASSSDPGATEDGVDTQYF. CDR3 nucleotides: TGTGCCAGCAGCTCCGACCCCGGGGCGACAGAGGACGGTGTAGATACGCAGTATTTT.

The chain joins TRBV7-9 to TRBJ2-7; the D is unclear. The J call is uncertain, as TRBJ2-1 better fits the DNA end. CDR3 length: 14 residues. Germline V gene lookup returns CDR1 SEHNR and CDR2 FQNEAQ (reference sequence). As DNA, the CDR3 is TGTGCCAGCAGCTTGGAGAGCTCCTACAATGAGCAGTTCTTC. Translated: CASSLESSYNEQFF.